This T cell receptor beta chain was identified in a study of blood T cell dynamics during melanoma immunotherapy. On the study more broadly: First-line therapy was either pembrolizumab or nivolumab with ipilimumab for metastatic melanoma.

Overall study findings and caveats: PBMC repertoires of eventual disease-control patients split at W3 into clonality or diversity gains.

The time point is: week 3, after first cycle of checkpoint inhibitor. One draw preceded checkpoint blockade; another followed its first cycle at week 3. Patients had no prior systemic cancer treatment, immunosuppressants or other active cancers. The method was immunoSEQ multiplex PCR; TCRdb's version includes in-frame clones alone and lacks a portion of them. This table holds more than 4,000 clones, 70% to 90% found once. V shed 7 bases and J shed 4 bases, with 15 bases lying between them. CDR1 SGHDT and CDR2 YYEEEE come from the germline V gene. The CDR3 is 14 amino acids. A word on this clone: Its antigen is as yet unknown.

The specimen was blood, collected from a patient treated with checkpoint blockade. The source of this sequence is a human donor with melanoma. This rearrangement joins TRBV5-6 to TRBJ2-1; D possibly corresponds to TRBD1 (7 bases). CDR3 nucleotide sequence: TGTGCCAGCGAGGAGGGGGCACCTTACAATGAGCAGTTCTTC. Its translation: CASEEGAPYNEQFF.